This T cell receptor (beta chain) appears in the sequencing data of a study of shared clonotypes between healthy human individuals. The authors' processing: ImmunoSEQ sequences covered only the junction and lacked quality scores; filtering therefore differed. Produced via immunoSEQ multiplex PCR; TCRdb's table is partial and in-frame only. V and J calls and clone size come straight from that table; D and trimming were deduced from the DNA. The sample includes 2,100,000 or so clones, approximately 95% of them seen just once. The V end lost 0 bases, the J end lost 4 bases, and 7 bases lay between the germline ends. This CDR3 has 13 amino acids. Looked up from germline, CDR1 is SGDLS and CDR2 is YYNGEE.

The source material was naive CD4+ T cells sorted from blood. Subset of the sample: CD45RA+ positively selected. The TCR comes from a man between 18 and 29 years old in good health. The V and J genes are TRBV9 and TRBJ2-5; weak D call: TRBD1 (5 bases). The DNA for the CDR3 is TGTGCCAGCAGCGTAGATAGGGGAGAGACCCAGTACTTC. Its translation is CASSVDRGETQYF.